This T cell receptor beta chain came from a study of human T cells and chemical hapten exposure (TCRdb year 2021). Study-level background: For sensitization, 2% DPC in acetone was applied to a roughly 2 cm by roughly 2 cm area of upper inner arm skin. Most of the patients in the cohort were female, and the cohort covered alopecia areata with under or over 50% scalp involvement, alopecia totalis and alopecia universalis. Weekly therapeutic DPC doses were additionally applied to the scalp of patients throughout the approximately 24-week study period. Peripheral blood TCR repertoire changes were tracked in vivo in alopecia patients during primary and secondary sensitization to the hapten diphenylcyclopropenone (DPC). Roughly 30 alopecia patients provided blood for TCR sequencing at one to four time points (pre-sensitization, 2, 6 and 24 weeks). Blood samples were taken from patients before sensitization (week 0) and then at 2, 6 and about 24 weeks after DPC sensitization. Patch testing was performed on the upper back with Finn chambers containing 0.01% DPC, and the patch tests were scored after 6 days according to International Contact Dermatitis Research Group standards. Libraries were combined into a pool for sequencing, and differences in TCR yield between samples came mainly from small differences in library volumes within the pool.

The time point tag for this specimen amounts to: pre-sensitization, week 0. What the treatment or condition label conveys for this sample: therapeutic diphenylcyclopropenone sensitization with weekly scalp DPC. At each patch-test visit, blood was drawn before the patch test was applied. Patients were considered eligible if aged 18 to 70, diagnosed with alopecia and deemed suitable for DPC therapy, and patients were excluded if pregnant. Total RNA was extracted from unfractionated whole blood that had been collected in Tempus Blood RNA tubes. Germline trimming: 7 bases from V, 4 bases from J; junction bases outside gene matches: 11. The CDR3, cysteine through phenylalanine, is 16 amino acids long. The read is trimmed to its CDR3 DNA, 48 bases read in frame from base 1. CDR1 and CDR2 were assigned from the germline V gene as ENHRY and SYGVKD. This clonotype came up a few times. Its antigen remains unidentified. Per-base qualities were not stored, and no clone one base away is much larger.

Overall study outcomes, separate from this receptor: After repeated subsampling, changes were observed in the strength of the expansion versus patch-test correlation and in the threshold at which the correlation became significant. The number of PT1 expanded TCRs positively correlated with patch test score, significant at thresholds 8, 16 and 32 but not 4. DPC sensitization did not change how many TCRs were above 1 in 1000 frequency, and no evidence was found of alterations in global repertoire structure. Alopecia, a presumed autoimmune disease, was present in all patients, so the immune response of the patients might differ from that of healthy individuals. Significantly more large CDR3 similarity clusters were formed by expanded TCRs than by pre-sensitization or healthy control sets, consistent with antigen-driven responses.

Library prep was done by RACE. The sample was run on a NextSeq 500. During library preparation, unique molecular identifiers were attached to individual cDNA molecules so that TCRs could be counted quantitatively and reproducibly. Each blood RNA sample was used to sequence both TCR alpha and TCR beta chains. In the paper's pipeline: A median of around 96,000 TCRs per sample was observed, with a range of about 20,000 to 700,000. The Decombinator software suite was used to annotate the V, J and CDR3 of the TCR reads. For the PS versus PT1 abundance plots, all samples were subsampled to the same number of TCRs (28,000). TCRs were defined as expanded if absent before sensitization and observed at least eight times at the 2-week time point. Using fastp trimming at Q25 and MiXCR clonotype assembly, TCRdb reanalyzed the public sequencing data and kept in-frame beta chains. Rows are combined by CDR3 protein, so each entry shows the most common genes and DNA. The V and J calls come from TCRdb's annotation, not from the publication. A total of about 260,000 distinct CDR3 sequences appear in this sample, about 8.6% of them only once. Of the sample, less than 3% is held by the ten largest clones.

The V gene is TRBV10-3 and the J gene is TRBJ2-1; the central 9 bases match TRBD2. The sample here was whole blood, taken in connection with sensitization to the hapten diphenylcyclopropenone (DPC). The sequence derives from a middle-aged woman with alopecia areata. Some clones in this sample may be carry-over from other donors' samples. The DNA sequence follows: TGTGCCATCACCGCCCCCGGTAGCGGGGGATACAATGAGCAGTTCTTC. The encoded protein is CAITAPGSGGYNEQFF.